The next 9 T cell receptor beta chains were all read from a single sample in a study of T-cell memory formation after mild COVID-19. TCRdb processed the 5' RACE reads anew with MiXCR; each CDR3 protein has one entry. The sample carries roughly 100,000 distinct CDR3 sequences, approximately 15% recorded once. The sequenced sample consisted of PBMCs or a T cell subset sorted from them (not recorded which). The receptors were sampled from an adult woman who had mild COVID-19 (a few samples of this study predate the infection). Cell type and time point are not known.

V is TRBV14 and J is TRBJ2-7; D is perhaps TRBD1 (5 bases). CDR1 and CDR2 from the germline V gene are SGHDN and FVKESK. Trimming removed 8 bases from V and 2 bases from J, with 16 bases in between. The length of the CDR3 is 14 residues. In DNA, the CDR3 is TGTGCCAGCGCTGGGGCGAGATTTGCCTACGAGCAGTACTTC. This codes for CASAGARFAYEQYF.

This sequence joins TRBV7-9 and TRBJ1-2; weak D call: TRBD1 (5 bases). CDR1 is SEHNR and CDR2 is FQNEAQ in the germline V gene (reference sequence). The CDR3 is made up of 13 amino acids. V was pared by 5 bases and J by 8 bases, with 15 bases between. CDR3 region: CASSRGRSEGYTF. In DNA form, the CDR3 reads TGTGCCAGCAGCAGGGGCCGGAGCGAAGGCTACACCTTC.

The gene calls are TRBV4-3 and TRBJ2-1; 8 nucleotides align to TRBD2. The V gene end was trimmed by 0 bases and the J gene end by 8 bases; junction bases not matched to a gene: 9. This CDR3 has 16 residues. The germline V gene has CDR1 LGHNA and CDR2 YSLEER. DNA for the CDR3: TGCGCCAGCAGCCAAGAGCTAGCGGGTCGATCCGATGAGCAGTTCTTC. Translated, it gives CASSQELAGRSDEQFF.

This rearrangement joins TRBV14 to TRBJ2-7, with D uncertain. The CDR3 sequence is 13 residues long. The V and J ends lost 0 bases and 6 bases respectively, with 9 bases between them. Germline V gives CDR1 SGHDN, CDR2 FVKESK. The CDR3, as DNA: TGTGCCAGCAGCCAAGATGGTGGAACCGAGCAGTACTTC. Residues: CASSQDGGTEQYF.

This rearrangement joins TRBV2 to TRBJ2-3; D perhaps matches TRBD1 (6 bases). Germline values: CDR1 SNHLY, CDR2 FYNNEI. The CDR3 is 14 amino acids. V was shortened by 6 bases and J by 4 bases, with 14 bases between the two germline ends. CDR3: CASRSTGWSDTQYF. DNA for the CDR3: TGTGCCAGCAGGTCGACAGGTTGGTCAGATACGCAGTATTTT. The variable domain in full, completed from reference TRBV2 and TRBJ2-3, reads EPEVTQTPSHQVTQMGQEVILRCVPISNHLYFYWYRQILGQKVEFLVSFYNNEISEKSEIFDDQFSVERPDGSNFTLKIRSTKLEDSAMYFCASRSTGWSDTQYFGPGTRLTVL.

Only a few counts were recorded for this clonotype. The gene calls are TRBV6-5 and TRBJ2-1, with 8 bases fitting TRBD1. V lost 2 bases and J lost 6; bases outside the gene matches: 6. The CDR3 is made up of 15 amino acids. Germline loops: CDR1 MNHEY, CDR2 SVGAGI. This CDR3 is CASSYTDRESNEQFF. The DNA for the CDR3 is TGTGCCAGCAGTTACACGGACAGGGAAAGCAATGAGCAGTTCTTC.

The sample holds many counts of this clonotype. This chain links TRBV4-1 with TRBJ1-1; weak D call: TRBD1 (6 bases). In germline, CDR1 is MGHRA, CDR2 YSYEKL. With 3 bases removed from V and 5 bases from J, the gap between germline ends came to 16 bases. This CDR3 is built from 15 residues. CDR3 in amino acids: CASSQETGLFTEAFF. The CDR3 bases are TGCGCCAGCAGCCAGGAAACAGGGCTGTTTACTGAAGCTTTCTTT.

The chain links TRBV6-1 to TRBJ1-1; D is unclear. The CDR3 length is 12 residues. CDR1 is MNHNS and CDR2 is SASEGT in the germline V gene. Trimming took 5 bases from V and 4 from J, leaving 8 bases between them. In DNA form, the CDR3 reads TGTGCCAGCAGTTTGGTCAGCACTGAAGCTTTCTTT. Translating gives CASSLVSTEAFF.

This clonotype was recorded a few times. CDR3 protein: CASSPSGEDYREFF. CDR3 nucleotides: TGTGCCAGCAGCCCCTCGGGGGAGGACTACAGGGAGTTCTTC. The chain recombines TRBV11-2 with TRBJ2-1, with D perhaps given as TRBD1 or TRBD2 (6 bases each). This CDR3 is 14 amino acids long. Germline V lookup: CDR1 SGHAT, CDR2 FQNNGV. V was clipped by 5 bases and J by 14 bases, with 22 bases between them.